The sequence of this TCR beta chain was determined in a study of beta chain features in type 1 diabetes. Broader study findings: Any PCR bias toward short templates would affect both groups alike. Type 1 diabetes patients had TCRB CDR3s that were shorter (moderately but significantly so) in all four CD4+ subsets.

As concerns this clone: Antigen: not known.

The trim removed 7 bases at V and 4 bases at J, leaving 7 bases unmatched. This CDR3 spans 14 amino acids. Per the germline V gene, CDR1 is SNHLY and CDR2 is FYNNEI. The isolated RNA, all of it, was reverse transcribed, so expressed TCRB transcripts were what got sequenced. The data were produced by immunoSEQ multiplex PCR, yet TCRdb's version contains in-frame clones alone and is incomplete. The sample records fewer than 350,000 clones, 15% being singletons. The V call is TRBV2, the J call TRBJ2-1, with 7 bases aligning to TRBD2. The clonotype was recovered from a man younger than 35 with type 1 diabetes. Sample: naive CD4+ T cells from blood. This chain's CDR3 is CASIGTSVYNEQFF. CDR3 in DNA: TGTGCCAGCATTGGAACTAGCGTTTACAATGAGCAGTTCTTC.